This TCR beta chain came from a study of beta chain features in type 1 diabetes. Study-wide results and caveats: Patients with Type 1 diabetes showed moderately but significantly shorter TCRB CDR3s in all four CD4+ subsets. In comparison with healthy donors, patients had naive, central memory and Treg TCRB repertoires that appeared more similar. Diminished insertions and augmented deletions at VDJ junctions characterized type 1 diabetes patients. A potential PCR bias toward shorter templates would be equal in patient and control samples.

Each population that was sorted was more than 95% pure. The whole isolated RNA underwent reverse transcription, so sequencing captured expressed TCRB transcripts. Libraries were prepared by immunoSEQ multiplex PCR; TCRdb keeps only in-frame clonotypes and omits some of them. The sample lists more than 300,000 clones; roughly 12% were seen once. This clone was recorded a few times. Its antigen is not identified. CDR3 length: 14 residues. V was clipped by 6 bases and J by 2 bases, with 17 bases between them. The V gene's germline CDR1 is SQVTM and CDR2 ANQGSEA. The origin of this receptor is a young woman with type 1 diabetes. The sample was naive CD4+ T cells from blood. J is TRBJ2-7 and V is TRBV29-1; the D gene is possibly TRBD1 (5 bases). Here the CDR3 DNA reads TGCAGCGTCCGACTTTTGGGGCTGCCCTACGAGCAGTACTTC. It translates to CSVRLLGLPYEQYF.